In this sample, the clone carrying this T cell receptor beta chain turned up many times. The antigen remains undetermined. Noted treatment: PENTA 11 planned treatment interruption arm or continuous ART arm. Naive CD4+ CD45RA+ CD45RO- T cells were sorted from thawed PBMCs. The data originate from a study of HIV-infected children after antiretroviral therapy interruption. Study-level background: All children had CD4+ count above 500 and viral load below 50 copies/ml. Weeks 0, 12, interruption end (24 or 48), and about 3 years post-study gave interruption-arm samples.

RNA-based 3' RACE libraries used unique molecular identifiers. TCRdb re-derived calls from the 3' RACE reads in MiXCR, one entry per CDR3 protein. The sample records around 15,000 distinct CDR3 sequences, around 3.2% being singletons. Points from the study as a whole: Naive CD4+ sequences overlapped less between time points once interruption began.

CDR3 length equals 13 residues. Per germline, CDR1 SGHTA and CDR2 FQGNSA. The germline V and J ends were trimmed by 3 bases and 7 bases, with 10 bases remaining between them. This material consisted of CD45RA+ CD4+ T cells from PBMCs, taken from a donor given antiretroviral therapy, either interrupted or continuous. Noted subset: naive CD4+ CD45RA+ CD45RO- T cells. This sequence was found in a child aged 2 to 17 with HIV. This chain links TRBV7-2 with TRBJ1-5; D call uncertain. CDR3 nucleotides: TGTGCCAGCAGCTTTGGGGTCGGGCAGCCCCAGCATTTT. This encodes CASSFGVGQPQHF.